Sequencing of this T cell receptor (beta chain) was carried out in a study of T-cell memory formation after mild COVID-19. General study results and limits: The pre-infection memory compartment contained some responding clones, suggesting cross-reactive memory joined. Later expanders leaned CD4+, whereas day 15 to 85 contracting clones were balanced CD4/CD8. Contracting clones localized mainly to CM and EM when CD4+ and mainly to EMRA when CD8+.

TCRdb called the 5' RACE reads again in MiXCR, with one record for every CDR3 protein. The sample has some 97,000 distinct CDR3 sequences, over 8.5% seen once. There are 15 residues in the CDR3. The V gene's germline CDR1 is SGHDN and CDR2 FVKESK. Trimming left V 2 bases short and J 1 base short, with 11 bases between. Regarding this clonotype: Its cognate antigen is unknown.

The chain uses TRBV14 and TRBJ2-5; the D is unclear. The TCR comes from a man between 18 and 29 years old who had mild COVID-19 (a few samples of this study predate the infection). Cell type and time point are not known. Sequencing was performed on PBMCs or a T cell subset sorted from them (not recorded which). The CDR3 DNA follows: TGTGCCAGCAGCCAATTGTGGCAACCCCAAGAGACCCAGTACTTC. Its translation: CASSQLWQPQETQYF.